A single sample is the source of the 22 T cell receptor beta chains below, sequenced in a study of neurological immune-mediated disorders (dated by TCRdb to about 2019). Libraries came from 5' RACE. Sequencer: Illumina HiSeq 2500. TCRdb took the public reads, trimmed them with fastp at Q25, ran MiXCR for clone calling and kept in-frame beta chains. For every CDR3 protein sequence, its rows merge into one entry that carries the most common genes and DNA. This sample lists about 59,000 distinct CDR3 sequences; roughly 3.5% were detected once. Of the sample, approximately 3.1% falls within the top ten clones. Sequencing was performed on PBMCs. The receptors stem from a woman in her thirties with multiple sclerosis.

This clonotype was recorded at least ten times. The CDR3 region has the DNA TGTGCCAGCAGCCCAATATCAGGGACAGGGCAAGAGACCCAGTACTTC. Amino acid sequence: CASSPISGTGQETQYF. The chain employs TRBV6-5 and TRBJ2-5, with 9 bases fitting TRBD1. V trimming: 6 bases; J trimming: 2 bases; junction bases outside the gene matches: 10. The CDR3 totals 16 residues. Per the germline V gene, CDR1 is MNHEY and CDR2 is SVGAGI.

This chain uses TRBV5-1 with TRBJ2-5; D gene ambiguous. CDR1 is SGHRS, CDR2 YFSETQ, per germline. This CDR3 contains 14 residues. Trimming left V 4 bases short and J 3 bases short, with 13 bases between. The CDR3 DNA reads TGCGCCAGCAGCGGTGGAAAGGGCGAAGAGACCCAGTACTTC. It is translated as CASSGGKGEETQYF.

Remarks on this clonotype: A much larger clone lies a single base off, so this may be a read error. The chain uses TRBV29-1 and TRBJ2-4; 7 positions match TRBD1. The CDR3 consists of 12 residues. Trimming at V came to 7 bases and at J to 10 bases, leaving 10 bases not matched to a gene. Looked up from germline, CDR1 is SQVTM and CDR2 is ANQGSEA. CDR3 amino acids: CSARTGGKIQYF. The DNA for the CDR3 is TGCAGCGCTAGGACAGGTGGAAAAATTCAGTACTTC.

This clonotype was observed a handful of times. No DNA is shown, since the ends of the CDR3 on it are uncertain; the CDR3 is the one TCRdb lists. V and J are TRBV15 and TRBJ1-5; the table names TRBD1, a call not compared with the DNA. The CDR3 contains 15 residues when both ends are counted. Per the germline V gene, CDR1 is LNHNV and CDR2 is YYDKDF (reference sequence). The CDR3 is CATSRVGTGNQPQNF.

This clonotype was counted between two and nine times. The rearrangement links TRBV20-1 to TRBJ1-1; tentative D call: TRBD1 (6 bases). V was clipped by 5 bases and J by 5 bases, with 18 bases between them. CDR1 and CDR2 from the germline V gene are DFQATT and SNEGSKA (reference sequence). The CDR3 totals 14 residues. The CDR3 DNA sequence: TGCAGTGCTCGCAGCCGGGGGCGAGGGACTGAAGCTTTCTTT. Protein sequence: CSARSRGRGTEAFF.

In this sample, this clonotype turned up many times. CDR3 in amino acids: CASNQEGAYNSPLHF. The CDR3 bases are TGCGCCAGCAACCAAGAGGGCGCCTATAATTCACCCCTCCACTTT. The rearrangement joins TRBV5-1 to TRBJ1-6; D remains ambiguous. Germline V CDR1 and CDR2: SGHRS, YFSETQ. Trimming left V 6 bases short and J 2 bases short, with 12 bases between. The CDR3 length is 15 residues.

This clonotype was found many times. This chain links TRBV5-1 with TRBJ2-1, with unresolved D. The CDR3 is made up of 11 amino acids. Germline CDR1 is SGHRS and CDR2 is YFSETQ. With 2 bases removed from V and 10 bases from J, the gap between germline ends came to 7 bases. The CDR3 here is CASSLITEQFF. The CDR3 bases are TGCGCCAGCAGCTTAATAACGGAGCAGTTCTTC.

There are many counts of this clonotype. The V and J genes are TRBV9 and TRBJ2-3, with TRBD2 identical over 10 bases. V was pared by 4 bases and J by 2 bases, with 10 bases of the junction left unmatched. The CDR3 consists of 17 residues. CDR1 is SGDLS, CDR2 YYNGEE, per germline. The CDR3: CASSNVGLAEDTDTQYF. The CDR3 DNA sequence: TGTGCCAGCAGCAACGTCGGACTAGCGGAGGACACAGATACGCAGTATTTT. The full variable domain, in which reference TRBV9 and TRBJ2-3 provide the parts outside the CDR3, is DSGVTQTPKHLITATGQRVTLRCSPRSGDLSVYWYQQSLDQGLQFLIQYYNGEERAKGNILERFSAQQFPDLHSELNLSSLELGDSALYFCASSNVGLAEDTDTQYFGPGTRLTVL.

Note on this clonotype: This may be a read error: a much more frequent sequence differs by one nucleotide. The chain couples TRBV7-8 to TRBJ2-1; 11 nucleotides match TRBD1. Trimming took 5 bases from V and 7 from J; bases not matched to a gene: 7. The CDR3 length is 15 residues. Germline values: CDR1 SGHVS, CDR2 FQNEAQ. This CDR3 reads CASSRWTGGSNEQFF. DNA of the CDR3: TGTGCCAGCAGCCGTTGGACAGGGGGCTCGAATGAGCAGTTCTTC.

This clonotype showed up just a few times. The DNA is left out, because the CDR3 cannot be placed on it with certainty; the CDR3 is given as TCRdb lists it. V and J are TRBV19 and TRBJ1-5; the table's D call, TRBD1, was not checked against the DNA. CDR1 and CDR2 from the germline V gene are LNHDA and SQIVND (reference sequence). With termini counted, the CDR3 has 15 amino acids. The CDR3 region is CASSLWGQGNQPQNF.

The table lists this clonotype with many counts. The gene calls are TRBV5-1 and TRBJ2-5, with 11 bases fitting TRBD2. The CDR3 length is 16 residues. V trimming: 5 bases; J trimming: 1 base; junction bases outside the gene matches: 7. Germline V CDR1 and CDR2: SGHRS, YFSETQ. The CDR3 loop is CASRPTSGGRQETQYF. As DNA, the CDR3 is TGCGCCAGCAGACCTACTAGCGGGGGTCGCCAAGAGACCCAGTACTTC. The entire variable domain, with the rest obtained from reference TRBV5-1 and TRBJ2-5, is as follows: KAGVTQTPRYLIKTRGQQVTLSCSPISGHRSVSWYQQTPGQGLQFLFEYFSETQRNKGNFPGRFSGRQFSNSRSEMNVSTLELGDSALYLCASRPTSGGRQETQYFGPGTRLLVL.

This clonotype appeared many times. J is TRBJ2-1 and V is TRBV11-2; D possibly corresponds to TRBD1 (6 bases). Germline lookup yields CDR1 SGHAT and CDR2 FQNNGV. This CDR3 has 16 residues. V was trimmed by 5 bases and J by 0 bases, leaving 14 bases between them. As DNA, the CDR3 is TGTGCCAGCAGCACCCGGACAGATCACTCCTACAATGAGCAGTTCTTC. The encoded protein is CASSTRTDHSYNEQFF.

Worth noting for this clonotype: A read error may be the cause here, since a much bigger clone is one base away. This sequence joins TRBV6-2 or TRBV6-3 and TRBJ2-2, with D unclear. The CDR3 length is 14 residues. From germline, CDR1 is MNHEY and CDR2 SVGEGT. V dropped 4 bases and J dropped 4 bases, with 10 bases sitting between them. CDR3 residues: CASSFDASTGELFF. The CDR3 bases are TGTGCCAGCAGTTTTGATGCTAGCACCGGGGAGCTGTTTTTT.

This clonotype has a handful of counts. The J gene is TRBJ1-5, the V gene TRBV3-1; D remains ambiguous. The CDR3 runs 13 residues. The ends were cut back, 0 bases at V and 5 bases at J, with 5 bases in the middle. The germline V gene has CDR1 LGHDT and CDR2 YNNKEL (reference sequence). The CDR3 nucleotides are TGTGCCAGCAGCCAAGAAAGGGATCAGCCCCAGCATTTT. Translating it yields CASSQERDQPQHF.

This clonotype was seen at least ten times. V is TRBV6-5 and J is TRBJ2-3; tentatively, D is TRBD2 (6 bases). The germline CDR1 and CDR2 sequences are MNHEY and SVGAGI. The CDR3 loop spans 14 amino acids. V was clipped by 8 bases and J by 5 bases, with 17 bases between them. CDR3 loop: CASRRSTGEDTQYF. The CDR3 DNA reads as TGTGCCAGCCGCAGATCAACGGGAGAAGATACGCAGTATTTT.

The gene calls are TRBV20-1 and TRBJ2-1, with 15 nucleotides matching TRBD2. Germline trimming cut 6 bases from V and 7 bases from J; bases unmatched to any gene: 7. Germline loops: CDR1 DFQATT, CDR2 SNEGSKA (reference sequence). There are 15 residues in the CDR3. CDR3: CSAPGTSGRLNEQFF. DNA for the CDR3: TGCAGTGCCCCCGGGACTAGCGGGAGGCTTAATGAGCAGTTCTTC.

This clonotype occurred many times. V gene TRBV11-2 combines with J gene TRBJ1-1; 7 bases are shared with TRBD1. Unmatched junction bases numbered 21, after V lost 5 bases and J lost 6 bases. Germline assignment: CDR1 SGHAT and CDR2 FQNNGV. The length of the CDR3 is 18 residues. CDR3 protein: CASSPIRTGPKGFAEAFF. The CDR3 coding sequence is TGTGCCAGCAGCCCTATCCGGACAGGACCAAAAGGGTTCGCTGAAGCTTTCTTT.

This clonotype occurred many times. The gene calls are TRBV9 and TRBJ2-1; 9 bases fit TRBD2. Looked up from germline, CDR1 is SGDLS and CDR2 is YYNGEE. V shed 1 base, J shed 7 bases, and the junction held 9 bases outside the gene matches. This CDR3 has 16 amino acids. This CDR3 reads CASSVRSSGRNNEQFF. CDR3 coding DNA: TGTGCCAGCAGCGTAAGAAGTAGCGGGAGAAATAATGAGCAGTTCTTC.

Many counts were recorded for this clonotype. The J gene is TRBJ1-4, the V gene TRBV18; 7 positions agree with TRBD1. CDR3 length: 13 residues. The germline CDR1 and CDR2 sequences are KGHSH and LQKENI. V was pared by 8 bases and J by 4 bases, with 4 bases of the junction left unmatched. In nucleotides, the CDR3 is TGTGCCAGCGGGACAGCCCTTAATGAAAAACTGTTTTTT. Translating gives CASGTALNEKLFF.

This clonotype was seen a handful of times. Sequence at one end of the junction differs from germline and may be a read error. The chain recombines TRBV4-1 with TRBJ1-6; D call uncertain. The CDR3 sequence is 15 residues long. Germline lookup yields CDR1 MGHRA and CDR2 YSYEKL. The CDR3 DNA reads as TGCGCCAGCAGCCAAGCCCGGTCCCCCAATTCACCCCTACACTTT. Translating it yields CASSQARSPNSPLHF.

This clonotype has only a few counts. Here the CDR3 DNA reads TGTGCCAGCAACCTAAAGGGGCGTGAAGCTTTCTTT. Translated: CASNLKGREAFF. The chain has TRBV12-3 or TRBV12-4 and TRBJ1-1; D may be TRBD1 (5 bases). V dropped 7 bases and J dropped 7 bases, with 13 bases sitting between them. The CDR3 runs to 12 residues.

This clonotype has ten or more counts. The gene calls are TRBV6-5 and TRBJ2-3; the D is unclear. This CDR3 spans 14 amino acids. The ends were cut back, 5 bases at V and 4 bases at J, with 13 bases in the middle. Germline CDR1 and CDR2: MNHEY and SVGAGI. The CDR3 nucleotides read TGTGCCAGCAGTCTCGTCCCCGGGCCAGATACGCAGTATTTT. This sequence encodes CASSLVPGPDTQYF.